The present T cell receptor beta chain was sequenced within a study of blood T cell repertoires in COVID-19. Assay used: immunoSEQ multiplex PCR; TCRdb lists only in-frame clones, some missing. The sample has hundreds of thousands of clones; about 85% are singletons. Germline V gene data show CDR1 as MNHNY and CDR2 as SVGAGI (reference sequence). This CDR3 is 14 amino acids long. Trimming stripped 7 bases from V and 3 bases from J, with 15 bases between. Participants had their cohort set by participant-reported clinical history. Two consecutive negative NP/OP PCR tests, clearance, or resolved symptoms defined Cohort 3 recovery.

The chain uses TRBV6-6 and TRBJ1-1; D might be TRBD1 (6 bases). This TCR derives from a woman aged 60-75 years who had recovered from COVID-19. What was sequenced was PBMCs or T cells enriched from blood (not recorded which). The CDR3 loop is CASNRQGGHTEAFF. Written as DNA, the CDR3 is TGTGCCAGCAATAGGCAAGGGGGACACACTGAAGCTTTCTTT.